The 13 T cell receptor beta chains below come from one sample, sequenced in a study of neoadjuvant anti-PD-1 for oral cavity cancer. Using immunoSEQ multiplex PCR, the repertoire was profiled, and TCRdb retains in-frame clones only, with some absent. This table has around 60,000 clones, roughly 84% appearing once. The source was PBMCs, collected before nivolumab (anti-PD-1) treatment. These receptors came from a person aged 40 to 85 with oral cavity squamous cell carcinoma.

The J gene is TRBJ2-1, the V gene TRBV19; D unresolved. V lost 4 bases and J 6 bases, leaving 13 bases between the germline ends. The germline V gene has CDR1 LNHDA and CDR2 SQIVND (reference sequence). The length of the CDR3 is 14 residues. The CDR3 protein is CASSKAQGINEQFF. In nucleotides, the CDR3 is TGTGCCAGTAGTAAGGCGCAAGGTATCAATGAGCAGTTCTTC.

CDR3 loop: CASSGTGGLTNEKLFF. CDR3 DNA sequence: TGTGCCAGTAGCGGGACAGGGGGCTTAACTAATGAAAAACTGTTTTTT. The chain couples TRBV19 to TRBJ1-4; TRBD1 matches at 12 bases. Per the germline V gene, CDR1 is LNHDA and CDR2 is SQIVND (reference sequence). V lost 6 bases to trimming and J lost 1 base; unmatched junction nucleotides: 3. CDR3 length equals 16 residues.

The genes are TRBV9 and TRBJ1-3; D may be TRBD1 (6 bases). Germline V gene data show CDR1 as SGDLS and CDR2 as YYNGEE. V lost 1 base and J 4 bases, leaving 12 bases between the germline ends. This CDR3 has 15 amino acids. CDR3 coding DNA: TGTGCCAGCAGCGTATCTGGGGGGCCGGGAAACACCATATATTTT. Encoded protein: CASSVSGGPGNTIYF.

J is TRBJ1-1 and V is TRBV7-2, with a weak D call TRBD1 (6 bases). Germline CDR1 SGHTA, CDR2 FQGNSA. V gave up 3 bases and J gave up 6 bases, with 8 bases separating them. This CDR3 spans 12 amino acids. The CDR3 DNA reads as TGTGCCAGCAGCTTTTCAGGGGCTGAAGCTTTCTTT. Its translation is CASSFSGAEAFF.

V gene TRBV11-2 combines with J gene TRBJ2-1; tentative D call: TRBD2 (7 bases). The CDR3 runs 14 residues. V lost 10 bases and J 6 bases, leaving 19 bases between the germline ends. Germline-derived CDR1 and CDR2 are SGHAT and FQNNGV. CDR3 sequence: CATRIGGAFNEQFF. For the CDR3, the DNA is TGTGCCACGCGGATAGGGGGGGCTTTCAATGAGCAGTTCTTC.

The CDR3, as DNA: TGTGCCAGCAGTTTGGTCGACAGCACCTACGAGCAGTACTTC. It codes for CASSLVDSTYEQYF. The genes are TRBV28 and TRBJ2-7; TRBD1 is a possible D gene (5 bases). V dropped 3 bases and J dropped 2 bases, with 11 bases sitting between them. The CDR3 runs 14 residues. Germline V gene lookup returns CDR1 MDHEN and CDR2 SYDVKM.

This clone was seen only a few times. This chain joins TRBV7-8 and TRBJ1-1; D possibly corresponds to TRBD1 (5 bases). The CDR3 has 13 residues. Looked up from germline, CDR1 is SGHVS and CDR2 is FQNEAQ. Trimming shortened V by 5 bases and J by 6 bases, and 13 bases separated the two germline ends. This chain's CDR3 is CASSPGTAAEAFF. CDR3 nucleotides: TGTGCCAGCAGCCCGGGGACGGCTGCTGAAGCTTTCTTT.

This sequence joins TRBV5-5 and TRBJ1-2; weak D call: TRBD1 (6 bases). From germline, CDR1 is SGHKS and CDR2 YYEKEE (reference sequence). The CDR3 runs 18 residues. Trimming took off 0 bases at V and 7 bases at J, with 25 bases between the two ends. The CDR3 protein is CASSLATRDPRDIGGYTF. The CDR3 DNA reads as TGTGCCAGCAGCTTGGCCACTCGGGACCCAAGGGACATCGGTGGCTACACCTTC.

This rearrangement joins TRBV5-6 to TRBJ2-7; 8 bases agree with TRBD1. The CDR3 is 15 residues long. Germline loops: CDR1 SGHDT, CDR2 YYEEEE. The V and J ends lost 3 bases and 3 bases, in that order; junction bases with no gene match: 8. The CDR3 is CASSYAGGVHYEQYF. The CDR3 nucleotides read TGTGCCAGCAGCTACGCAGGGGGCGTACACTACGAGCAGTACTTC. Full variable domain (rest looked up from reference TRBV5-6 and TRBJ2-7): DAGVTQSPTHLIKTRGQQVTLRCSPKSGHDTVSWYQQALGQGPQFIFQYYEEEERQRGNFPDRFSGHQFPNYSSELNVNALLLGDSALYLCASSYAGGVHYEQYFGPGTRLTVT.

The CDR3 nucleotides are TGTGCCAGCAGCTCCCGGACTACTTCCACAGATACGCAGTATTTT. It yields the protein CASSSRTTSTDTQYF. The chain couples TRBV11-2 to TRBJ2-3; D is perhaps TRBD2 (6 bases). Per the germline V gene, CDR1 is SGHAT and CDR2 is FQNNGV. The CDR3 has 15 amino acids. Trimming removed 4 bases from V and 2 bases from J, with 13 bases in between.

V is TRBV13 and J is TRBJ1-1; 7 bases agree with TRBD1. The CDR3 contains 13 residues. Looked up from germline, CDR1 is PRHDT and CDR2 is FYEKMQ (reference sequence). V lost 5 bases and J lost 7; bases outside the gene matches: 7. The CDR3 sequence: CASSLTGVGEAFF. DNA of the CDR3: TGTGCCAGCAGCCTCACAGGGGTTGGTGAAGCTTTCTTT.

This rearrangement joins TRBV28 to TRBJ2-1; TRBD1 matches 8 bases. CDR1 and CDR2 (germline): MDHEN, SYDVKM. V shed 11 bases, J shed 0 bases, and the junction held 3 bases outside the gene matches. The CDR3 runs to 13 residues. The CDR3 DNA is TGTGCCTCCGACAGGGGCTCCTACAATGAGCAGTTCTTC. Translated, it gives CASDRGSYNEQFF. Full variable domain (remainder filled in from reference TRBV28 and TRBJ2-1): DVKVTQSSRYLVKRTGEKVFLECVQDMDHENMFWYRQDPGLGLRLIYFSYDVKMKEKGDIPEGYSVSREKKERFSLILESASTNQTSMYLCASDRGSYNEQFFGPGTRLTVL.

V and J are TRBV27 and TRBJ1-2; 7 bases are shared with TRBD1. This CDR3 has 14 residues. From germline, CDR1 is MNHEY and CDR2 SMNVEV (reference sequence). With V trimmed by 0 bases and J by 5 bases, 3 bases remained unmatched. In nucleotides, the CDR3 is TGTGCCAGCAGTTTATCAGGGGGCGCTTATGGCTACACCTTC. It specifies CASSLSGGAYGYTF.